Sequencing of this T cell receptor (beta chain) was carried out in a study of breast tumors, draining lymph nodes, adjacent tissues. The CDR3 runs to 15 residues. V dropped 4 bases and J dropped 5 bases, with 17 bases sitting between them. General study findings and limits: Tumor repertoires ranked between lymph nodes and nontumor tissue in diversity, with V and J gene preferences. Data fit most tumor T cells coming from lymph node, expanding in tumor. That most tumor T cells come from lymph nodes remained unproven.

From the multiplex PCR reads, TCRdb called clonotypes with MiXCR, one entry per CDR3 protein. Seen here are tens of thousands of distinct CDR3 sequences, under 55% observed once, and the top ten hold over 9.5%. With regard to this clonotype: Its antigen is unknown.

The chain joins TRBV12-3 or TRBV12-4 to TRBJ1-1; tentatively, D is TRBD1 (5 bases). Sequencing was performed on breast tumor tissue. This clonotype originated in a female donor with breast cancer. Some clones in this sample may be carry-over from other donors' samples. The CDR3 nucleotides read TGTGCCAGCAGTTCGCCGGATAGGGGTAGTACTGAAGCTTTCTTT. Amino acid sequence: CASSSPDRGSTEAFF.